Presented here are 26 T cell receptor beta chains from one specimen sequenced in a study of blood T cells in healthy people across ages. Then a second PCR, running about 7 to 11 cycles, was carried out with a sample-barcoded 5' primer and a J-beta primer mix. One entry per CDR3 protein results from TCRdb running MiXCR on the 5' RACE reads. The sample records 1.8 million or so distinct CDR3 sequences, about two fifths being singletons. Sample: blood. The receptors shown here come from a human donor in good health.

There are a few counts of this clonotype. The J gene is TRBJ2-4, the V gene TRBV6-5; a weak D match, TRBD1 (6 bases). In germline, CDR1 is MNHEY, CDR2 SVGAGI. V was clipped by 0 bases and J by 4 bases, with 7 bases between them. The CDR3 contains 14 residues. CDR3 nucleotide sequence: TGTGCCAGCAGTTACTCAGACAGGAAAAACATTCAGTACTTC. This encodes CASSYSDRKNIQYF.

The chain carries TRBV7-2 and TRBJ2-5; D is uncertain. The CDR3 spans 14 residues. The germline CDR1 and CDR2 sequences are SGHTA and FQGNSA. The V and J ends lost 1 base and 5 bases respectively, with 11 bases between them. The CDR3 reads CASSLEPHKETQYF. The CDR3 coding sequence is TGTGCCAGCAGCTTAGAACCGCATAAGGAGACCCAGTACTTC.

The chain uses TRBV5-1 and TRBJ2-5; TRBD2 matches at 15 bases. V gave up 2 bases and J gave up 5 bases; unmatched junction bases: 4. Germline CDR1 SGHRS, CDR2 YFSETQ. The CDR3 covers 16 residues. This CDR3 is CASSFGTSGGSETQYF. CDR3 coding DNA: TGCGCCAGCAGCTTCGGGACTAGCGGGGGGAGTGAGACCCAGTACTTC.

The chain recombines TRBV19 with TRBJ1-5; possible D gene TRBD1, 5 bases. Per germline, CDR1 LNHDA and CDR2 SQIVND (reference sequence). The CDR3 spans 15 residues. The germline V and J ends were trimmed by 4 bases and 9 bases, with 19 bases remaining between them. The CDR3 DNA reads as TGTGCCAGTAGTAAAACGGGGCTTAGGGATCGGCCCCAGCATTTT. Protein: CASSKTGLRDRPQHF.

The chain is built from TRBV12-5 and TRBJ1-5; 9 nucleotides agree with TRBD1. This CDR3 comprises 17 residues. The trim removed 5 bases at V and 2 bases at J, leaving 10 bases unmatched. Germline-derived CDR1 and CDR2 are LGHNT and FRNRAP. CDR3 residues: CASGPRTGAPGNQPQHF. In DNA form, the CDR3 reads TGTGCTAGTGGTCCGCGGACAGGGGCGCCGGGCAATCAGCCCCAGCATTTT.

CDR3 nucleotide sequence: TGCAGTGCCCGAGGGATAGACCTGAACTATGGCTACACCTTC. Translated, it gives CSARGIDLNYGYTF. This rearrangement joins TRBV20-1 to TRBJ1-2; the D is unclear. Trimming stripped 6 bases from V and 2 bases from J, with 16 bases between. The CDR3 length is 14 residues. CDR1 is DFQATT, CDR2 SNEGSKA, per germline (reference sequence).

This clonotype was counted a few times. The CDR3 loop reads CASSFGTSGSTQYF. DNA of the CDR3: TGTGCCAGCAGCTTCGGGACTAGCGGTTCTACGCAGTATTTT. V and J are TRBV7-2 and TRBJ2-3; TRBD2 matches at 11 bases. J gave up 8 bases and V 3 bases, and 4 bases lay outside the gene matches. The CDR3 totals 14 residues. Germline CDR1 is SGHTA and CDR2 is FQGNSA.

This clonotype was observed a handful of times. The chain has TRBV28 and TRBJ2-7; D might be TRBD2 (6 bases). From germline, CDR1 is MDHEN and CDR2 SYDVKM. Trimming left V 5 bases short and J 2 bases short, with 13 bases between. The CDR3 covers 14 residues. This CDR3 reads CASSPPEGPYEQYF. DNA for the CDR3: TGTGCCAGCAGTCCCCCGGAGGGGCCCTACGAGCAGTACTTC.

The rearrangement links TRBV28 to TRBJ1-2; D gene uncertain. Per germline, CDR1 MDHEN and CDR2 SYDVKM. V lost 6 bases and J lost 5, with 13 bases in between. The CDR3 length is 13 residues. The CDR3 spells CASRPETGYGYTF. CDR3 DNA: TGTGCCAGCAGGCCCGAGACGGGTTATGGCTACACCTTC.

This clonotype was seen a handful of times. This may stem from a read error, because a much larger clone lies one nucleotide away. This rearrangement joins TRBV29-1 to TRBJ1-2; 7 bases agree with TRBD1. J gave up 3 bases and V 8 bases, and 3 bases lay outside the gene matches. The CDR3 contains 11 residues. In germline, CDR1 is SQVTM, CDR2 ANQGSEA. The CDR3 region is CSTGQDYGYTF. The CDR3, as DNA: TGCAGCACCGGACAGGACTATGGCTACACCTTC.

The rearrangement links TRBV6-2 or TRBV6-3 to TRBJ2-3; D is perhaps TRBD1 (5 bases). Germline CDR1 MNHEY, CDR2 SVGEGT. Trimming removed 6 bases at V and 6 bases at J, with 16 bases between. CDR3 length equals 14 residues. The CDR3 reads CASRPWIGVDTQYF. CDR3 sequence (DNA): TGTGCCAGCAGGCCCTGGATAGGGGTGGATACGCAGTATTTT.

In this sample, this clonotype turned up a few times. V gene TRBV6-6 combines with J gene TRBJ2-7, with unresolved D. There are 13 residues in the CDR3. V was cut by 2 bases and J by 3 bases, with 8 bases left in between. The germline gives CDR1 MNHNY, CDR2 SVGAGI (reference sequence). The CDR3 loop reads CASSYQEHYEQYF. In DNA, the CDR3 is TGTGCCAGCAGTTACCAGGAACACTACGAGCAGTACTTC.

This clonotype has more than one count but fewer than ten. This chain uses TRBV29-1 with TRBJ2-7; TRBD1 agrees at 7 bases. There are 13 residues in the CDR3. Germline V CDR1 and CDR2: SQVTM, ANQGSEA. The ends lost 6 bases at V and 2 bases at J; junction bases unmatched: 7. CDR3 sequence reads: CSVAGTVAYEQYF. CDR3 DNA: TGCAGCGTGGCCGGGACAGTTGCCTACGAGCAGTACTTC.

With regard to this clonotype: Its ends do not fully match the called genes, so a read error is possible. J is TRBJ2-7 and V is TRBV18, with unresolved D. The germline V gene has CDR1 KGHSH and CDR2 LQKENI. The CDR3 sequence is 13 residues long. The CDR3 DNA follows: TGTGCCAGCGCAACAGAGGCCTCCCACGAGCAGTACTTC. It yields the protein CASATEASHEQYF.

This clonotype was detected only a few times. The rearrangement uses TRBV7-2 and TRBJ2-7; a possible D gene is TRBD1 (6 bases). The J call may be mistaken, given a closer DNA end match to TRBJ2-5. The CDR3 is 15 amino acids. The germline V gene has CDR1 SGHTA and CDR2 FQGNSA. The CDR3 nucleotides read TGTGCCAGCAGCTCGACAGGTCTCACAGAAGAGACCCAGTACTTC. Residues: CASSSTGLTEETQYF.

The genes are TRBV6-2 or TRBV6-3 and TRBJ2-1; D is undetermined. The CDR3 is 15 residues long. The V end was cut by 4 bases, the J end by 1 base, with 11 bases between. The germline gives CDR1 MNHEY, CDR2 SVGEGT. CDR3 amino acids: CASSFESSSYNEQFF. The DNA of the CDR3 is TGTGCCAGCAGTTTCGAGAGCAGTTCCTACAATGAGCAGTTCTTC.

The table lists this clonotype with a few counts. The chain has TRBV28 and TRBJ1-1; D remains ambiguous. V lost 2 bases, J lost 9 bases, and 7 bases lay in between. The CDR3 has 11 residues. Looked up from germline, CDR1 is MDHEN and CDR2 is SYDVKM. CDR3 nucleotide sequence: TGTGCCAGCAGTTTAGACCAAAAAGCTTTCTTT. Encoded protein: CASSLDQKAFF. Looking up the rest from reference TRBV28 and TRBJ1-1 gives the full variable domain: DVKVTQSSRYLVKRTGEKVFLECVQDMDHENMFWYRQDPGLGLRLIYFSYDVKMKEKGDIPEGYSVSREKKERFSLILESASTNQTSMYLCASSLDQKAFFGQGTRLTVV.

This clonotype was seen at least ten times. The gene calls are TRBV9 and TRBJ2-1; D is ambiguous. CDR3 length: 14 amino acids. Germline CDR1 is SGDLS and CDR2 is YYNGEE. The V end was cut by 4 bases, the J end by 0 bases, with 8 bases between. CDR3 in DNA: TGTGCCAGCAGCCCCTGGGGCTCCTACAATGAGCAGTTCTTC. It is translated as CASSPWGSYNEQFF.

The V and J genes are TRBV12-5 and TRBJ1-2; TRBD1 might be the D (6 bases). This CDR3 region has 14 residues. Trimming cost V 5 bases and J 5 bases, with 15 bases left between them. Germline CDR1 and CDR2: LGHNT and FRNRAP. CDR3 sequence: CASGTQGGVYGYTF. The CDR3 coding sequence is TGTGCTAGTGGTACACAGGGCGGGGTGTATGGCTACACCTTC.

The chain employs TRBV29-1 and TRBJ2-3; D unresolved. CDR1 and CDR2 from the germline V gene are SQVTM and ANQGSEA. This CDR3 comprises 11 residues. Trimming removed 6 bases from V and 5 bases from J, with 9 bases in between. Written as DNA, the CDR3 is TGCAGCGTCCTCCATGGAGATACGCAGTATTTT. This codes for CSVLHGDTQYF.

V is TRBV7-9 and J is TRBJ1-2; D gene unclear. The CDR3 spans 13 residues. V lost 1 base and J 8 bases, leaving 11 bases between the germline ends. Germline values: CDR1 SEHNR, CDR2 FQNEAQ (reference sequence). The CDR3 coding sequence is TGTGCCAGCAGCTTAGGGGATACGAAAGGCTACACCTTC. This translates into CASSLGDTKGYTF.

A note on this clonotype: A read error may produce the germline difference seen at one junction end. The V and J genes are TRBV7-2 and TRBJ2-7; perhaps D is TRBD1 or TRBD2 (5 bases each). The DNA matches TRBJ2-5 better at its end, which makes the J call doubtful. Germline V gives CDR1 SGHTA, CDR2 FQGNSA. CDR3 length: 13 residues. The CDR3 DNA sequence: TGTGCCAGCAGCTGGGGACCTCAAGGGACCCAGTACTTC. This translates into CASSWGPQGTQYF.

This chain uses TRBV20-1 with TRBJ2-1, with 9 positions matching TRBD1. Germline assignment: CDR1 DFQATT and CDR2 SNEGSKA (reference sequence). J lost 7 bases, V lost 5 bases, and 15 bases had no gene match. CDR3 size: 16 residues. The chain's CDR3 is CSAYTPGQGLVNEQFF. In DNA form, the CDR3 reads TGCAGTGCTTATACTCCGGGACAGGGATTGGTGAATGAGCAGTTCTTC.

This clonotype turned up a few times. An end of the junction does not agree with germline; a read error may underlie this. The rearrangement links TRBV30 to TRBJ2-1; tentative D call: TRBD2 (5 bases). This CDR3 comprises 15 residues. In germline, CDR1 is GTSNPN, CDR2 SVGIG (reference sequence). The CDR3 sequence: CASSRGREQWNEQFF. The CDR3 bases are TGTGCCTCGAGTCGGGGAAGGGAACAATGGAATGAGCAGTTCTTC.

This clonotype has just a few counts. The genes are TRBV6-5 and TRBJ1-2; no clear D gene. The CDR3 contains 15 residues. Trimming left V 2 bases short and J 0 bases short, with 10 bases between. CDR1 and CDR2 from the germline V gene are MNHEY and SVGAGI. CDR3 in DNA: TGTGCCAGCAGTTACGGGCAGATATCTAACTATGGCTACACCTTC. It is translated as CASSYGQISNYGYTF.

V and J are TRBV20-1 and TRBJ1-5, with 7 nucleotides matching TRBD1. After removal of 4 bases from V and 6 bases from J, the junction contained 9 bases not matched to a gene. The CDR3 is 14 amino acids. Germline V gene sequence: CDR1 DFQATT, CDR2 SNEGSKA (reference sequence). The CDR3 DNA reads as TGCAGTGCTACACAGGGGTACGTTGGTCAGCCCCAGCATTTT. Its translation: CSATQGYVGQPQHF.